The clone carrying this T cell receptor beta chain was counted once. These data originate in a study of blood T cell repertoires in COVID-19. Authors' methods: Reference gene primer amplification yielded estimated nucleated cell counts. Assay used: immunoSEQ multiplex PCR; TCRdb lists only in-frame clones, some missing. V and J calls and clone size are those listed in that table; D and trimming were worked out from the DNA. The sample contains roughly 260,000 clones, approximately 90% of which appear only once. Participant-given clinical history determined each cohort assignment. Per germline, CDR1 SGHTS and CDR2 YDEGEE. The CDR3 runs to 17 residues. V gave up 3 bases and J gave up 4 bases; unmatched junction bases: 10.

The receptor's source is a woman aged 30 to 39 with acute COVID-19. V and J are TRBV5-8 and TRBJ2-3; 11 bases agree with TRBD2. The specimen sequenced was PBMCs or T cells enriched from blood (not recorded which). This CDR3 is CASSSGLAGGSPDTQYF. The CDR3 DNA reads TGTGCCAGCAGCTCAGGACTAGCGGGCGGATCACCAGATACGCAGTATTTT.